The source of this T cell receptor beta chain is a study of T-cell memory formation after mild COVID-19 (dated by TCRdb to about 2021). Regarding the complete study: TCR sequence clusters from the two donors were found to be largely donor specific. T-cell clones expanding and contracting after mild COVID-19 in two donors were tracked by longitudinal TCRalpha and TCRbeta repertoire sequencing. The cohort was made up of two young adult volunteers, one female and one male, who were previously healthy.

V is cut by 2 bases and J by 2 bases, and the space between the germline ends is 22 bases. The germline V gene encodes CDR1 LGHNA and CDR2 YSLEER. The CDR3 covers 20 residues, taking in both the cysteine and the phenylalanine. Kept here is only the CDR3 DNA, which spans 60 bases and is read in frame from base 1. Beyond this particular receptor, the publication reports: Clones that contracted from day 15 to 85 showed balanced CD4/CD8 phenotypes, whereas a second wave of clones that expanded from day 15 to 37 leaned towards CD4+. The detection of some responding clones in pre-infection memory suggests that pre-existing cross-reactive memory T cells joined the SARS-CoV-2 response. The study covered only a couple of mild cases, and larger cohorts including severe cases with pre-infection samples were considered necessary. SARS-CoV-2 specificity was not confirmed for the second-wave clones peaking on day 37. Contracting CD4+ clones were found mainly in CM and EM memory subsets, while CD8+ clones were enriched in EMRA.

This clonotype has a handful of counts. The antigen it recognizes is unknown. Base qualities were left out, and no much larger clone turns up one base away. Ficoll-Paque density gradient centrifugation was the method used to isolate PBMCs. Data came from an Illumina NovaSeq 6000. Using 5'RACE with constant-segment primers, TCRalpha and TCRbeta cDNA libraries were constructed, with sample barcodes and unique molecular identifiers added in the process. Trizol reagent was used to extract RNA from every sample. Libraries were amplified in two PCR steps, with a second sample barcode and Illumina TruSeq adapters added in the second step. Sequencing of the libraries was done on an Illumina NovaSeq, producing 2 x 150 bp paired-end reads. As for how the authors treated the data: Reads were demultiplexed and collapsed into UMI-guided consensus sequences with migec v1.2.7. Using mixcr v2.1.11, UMI consensuses were aligned to TRA and TRB V and J templates and then assembled into clonotypes. Clonotypes were classified as expanded or contracted when called significant by both edgeR and NoisET, with noise models trained on biological replicates. For edgeR calls, the thresholds were a false discovery rate-adjusted p below 0.01 and a log2 fold-change of 1. PCA with hierarchical clustering of max-normalized trajectories of the 1000 most abundant clonotypes was used as exploratory dynamics analysis. Separately sequenced CD4+ and CD8+ repertoires were used to assign a CD4 or CD8 phenotype to each responding clone. The raw public reads went through TCRdb reprocessing: fastp at Q25, MiXCR clone calling, in-frame beta chains kept. Identical CDR3 protein sequences are pooled into one entry, listed with their most common genes and DNA. For this entry, the V and J calls and clone size follow TCRdb and not the study's own pipeline. For this sample the table gives under 150,000 distinct CDR3 sequences, of which more than 15% were detected only once. Approximately 15% of the sample is in the top ten clones.

The chain uses TRBV4-3 and TRBJ2-6; the D gene assignment is ambiguous. The TCR sequence derives from an adult woman who had mild COVID-19 (a few samples of this study predate the infection). The sample titles of this study are shuffled in the database, so cell type and time point are left out; the donor was told from shared clones. The specimen was PBMCs or a T cell subset sorted from them (not recorded which). The encoded CDR3 is CASSQRPPRTWDPGANVLTF. The nucleotides read TGCGCCAGCAGCCAACGACCTCCCAGGACCTGGGATCCTGGGGCCAACGTCCTGACTTTC.